The 9 T cell receptor beta chains below come from one sample, sequenced in a study of T cells in Graves' hyperthyroidism and ophthalmopathy. RNA transcripts were the template for amplifying TCR beta CDR3 regions. The HTBI primer set drove a first-round RT-PCR of the TCR CDR3. From the multiplex PCR reads, TCRdb called clonotypes with MiXCR, one entry per CDR3 protein. The sample carries around 600,000 distinct CDR3 sequences, approximately 14% recorded once. The sequenced material came from blood. These TCRs come from a woman between 50 and 59 years old with Graves' ophthalmopathy.

This clonotype was observed many times. The gene calls are TRBV11-3 and TRBJ2-7; D is possibly TRBD1 (6 bases). V shed 7 bases and J shed 2 bases, with 15 bases lying between them. Germline lookup yields CDR1 SGHNT and CDR2 YENEEA. CDR3 length: 14 amino acids. CDR3 residues: CASNYGTPPYEQYF. CDR3 sequence (DNA): TGTGCCAGCAATTACGGGACACCTCCCTACGAGCAGTACTTC.

This clonotype turned up a few times. CDR3 amino acids: CAIRSVGTVNSGNTIYF. In DNA, the CDR3 is TGTGCCATCAGAAGCGTCGGGACAGTGAACTCTGGAAACACCATATATTTT. The V and J genes are TRBV10-3 and TRBJ1-3; 7 bases are a match to TRBD1. Losses at the gene ends were 6 bases for V and 0 bases for J; bases not matched to a gene: 11. CDR3 length equals 17 residues. Germline-derived CDR1 and CDR2 are ENHRY and SYGVKD.

In this sample, this clonotype turned up a few times. V and J are TRBV9 and TRBJ1-1; maybe TRBD1 (5 bases). This CDR3 region has 14 residues. From germline, CDR1 is SGDLS and CDR2 YYNGEE. Trimming took 3 bases from V and 3 from J, leaving 12 bases between them. For the CDR3, the DNA is TGTGCCAGCAGCGCCCGGGTCAGGGACACTGAAGCTTTCTTT. Translated, it gives CASSARVRDTEAFF.

This clonotype was found a few times. The chain carries TRBV20-1 and TRBJ2-1; 11 nucleotides match TRBD2. The J segment lost 2 bases and the V segment lost 4 bases, leaving 7 bases of the junction unmatched. The germline V gene has CDR1 DFQATT and CDR2 SNEGSKA (reference sequence). This CDR3 is 16 amino acids long. CDR3 bases: TGCAGTGCTAAAATACTAGCGGGAGTCCCCTACAATGAGCAGTTCTTC. Translation gives CSAKILAGVPYNEQFF.

The rearrangement joins TRBV7-9 to TRBJ1-1; maybe TRBD1 (5 bases). V lost 1 base, J lost 7 bases, and 13 bases lay in between. CDR1 and CDR2 (germline): SEHNR, FQNEAQ (reference sequence). CDR3 length equals 14 residues. The CDR3 reads CASSLEAGLHEAFF. The CDR3, as DNA: TGTGCCAGCAGCTTAGAGGCAGGGTTACATGAAGCTTTCTTT.

V and J are TRBV6-1 and TRBJ2-5, with 7 bases that match TRBD1. Looked up from germline, CDR1 is MNHNS and CDR2 is SASEGT. The CDR3 contains 19 residues. V dropped 9 bases and J dropped 3; count of bases not matched to a gene: 25. The CDR3 DNA reads as TGTGCCAGAGGGGGATGGGACAGCTACTACACAACAGGAGAAGAGACCCAGTACTTC. Protein: CARGGWDSYYTTGEETQYF.

This clonotype was picked up many times. The chain has TRBV11-2 and TRBJ1-6; a weak D match, TRBD1 (5 bases). V dropped 5 bases and J dropped 5 bases, with 10 bases sitting between them. CDR1 is SGHAT, CDR2 FQNNGV, per germline. CDR3 length: 14 residues. CDR3 bases: TGTGCCAGCAGCCCAAGACAGAATAATTCACCCCTCCACTTT. Protein product: CASSPRQNNSPLHF.

In this sample, this clonotype turned up many times. The chain carries TRBV18 and TRBJ2-7; D might be TRBD2 (6 bases). Germline CDR1 reads KGHSH; CDR2 reads LQKENI. V lost 4 bases to trimming and J lost 2 bases, with 9 bases between them. CDR3 length equals 13 residues. CDR3 residues: CASSQWEAYEQYF. The CDR3, as DNA: TGTGCCAGCTCACAATGGGAGGCCTACGAGCAGTACTTC.

About this clonotype: An end of the junction does not agree with germline; a read error may underlie this. This chain links TRBV10-3 with TRBJ1-5; D call uncertain. CDR3 length equals 14 residues. The germline V gene encodes CDR1 ENHRY and CDR2 SYGVKD. Here the CDR3 DNA reads TGTGCCACCAGTGAAGACCGTAGCAATCAGCCCCAGCATTTT. Protein sequence: CATSEDRSNQPQHF.